Sequencing of this TCR beta chain was carried out in a study of PD-1 blockade in classical Hodgkin lymphoma. Germline loops: CDR1 MNHNS, CDR2 SASEGT. The V and J ends lost 4 bases and 3 bases, in that order; junction bases with no gene match: 5. The CDR3 consists of 17 residues. Here immunoSEQ multiplex PCR was the method, and the copy in TCRdb shows in-frame clones only, minus some. The sample has 2,000 to 2,500 clones; about 70% are singletons. As for time point: newly diagnosed, previously untreated cHL patient sample. Thawed PBMCs underwent magnetic negative selection to obtain purified CD8+ T cells.

This sequence joins TRBV6-1 and TRBJ2-2, with TRBD2 identical over 13 bases. This TCR derives from a human donor with classical Hodgkin lymphoma. Input material: CD8+ T cells from blood. The CDR3 sequence: CASSGTSGGVDTGELFF. In nucleotides, the CDR3 is TGTGCCAGCAGTGGTACTAGCGGGGGGGTCGACACCGGGGAGCTGTTTTTT.